This T cell receptor (beta chain) was recorded in a study of blood T cell repertoires in COVID-19. Across the whole study: Samples of COVID-19 (acute and convalescent) were obtained from the United States, Italy and Spain. PBMCs, B-cell-depleted T cells, or T cells were the source of the cDNA or gDNA that made up the material.

Trimming removed 0 bases from V and 5 bases from J; junction bases left unmatched: 8. Germline V gives CDR1 MNHNS, CDR2 SASEGT. The CDR3 sequence is 16 residues long. As originally analysed: Amplification of reference gene primers provided the estimated nucleated cell counts. The repertoire was sequenced with immunoSEQ multiplex PCR; TCRdb's copy has only in-frame clones and lacks some. V and J calls and clone size are given by that table; D and trimming were obtained from the DNA. The table has roughly 44,000 clones, roughly 89% seen once. The chain joins TRBV6-1 to TRBJ2-5; 8 nucleotides agree with TRBD1. The sequence was obtained from an older man with acute or convalescent COVID-19. Sequences were obtained from peripheral blood. The DNA for the CDR3 is TGTGCCAGCAGTGAAGCCAGGACAGGGAATTCGGAGACCCAGTACTTC. The encoded protein is CASSEARTGNSETQYF.